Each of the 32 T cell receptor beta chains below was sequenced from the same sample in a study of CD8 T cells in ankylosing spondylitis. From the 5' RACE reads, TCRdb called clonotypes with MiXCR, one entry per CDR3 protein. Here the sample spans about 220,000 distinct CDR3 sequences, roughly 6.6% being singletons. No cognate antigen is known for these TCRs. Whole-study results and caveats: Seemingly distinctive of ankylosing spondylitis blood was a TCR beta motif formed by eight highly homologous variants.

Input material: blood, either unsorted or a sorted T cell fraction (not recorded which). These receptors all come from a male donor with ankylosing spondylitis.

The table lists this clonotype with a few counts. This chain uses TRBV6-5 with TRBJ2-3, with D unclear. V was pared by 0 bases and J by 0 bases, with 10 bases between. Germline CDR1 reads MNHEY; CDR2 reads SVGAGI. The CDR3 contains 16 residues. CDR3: CASSYSNWRSTDTQYF. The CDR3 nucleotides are TGTGCCAGCAGTTACTCGAACTGGCGCAGCACAGATACGCAGTATTTT.

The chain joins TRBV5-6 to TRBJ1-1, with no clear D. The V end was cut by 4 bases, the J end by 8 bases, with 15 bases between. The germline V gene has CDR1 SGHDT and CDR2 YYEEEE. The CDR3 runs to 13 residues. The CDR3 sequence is CASSPGILCEAFF. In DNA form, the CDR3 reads TGTGCCAGCAGCCCCGGGATCCTCTGCGAAGCTTTCTTT.

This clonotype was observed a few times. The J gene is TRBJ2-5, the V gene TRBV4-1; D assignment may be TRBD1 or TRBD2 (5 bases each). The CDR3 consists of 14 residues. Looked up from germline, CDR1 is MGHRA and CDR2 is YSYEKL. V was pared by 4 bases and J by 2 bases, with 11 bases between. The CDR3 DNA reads TGCGCCAGCAGCCCCGGGGCTTTGCAAGAGACCCAGTACTTC. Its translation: CASSPGALQETQYF.

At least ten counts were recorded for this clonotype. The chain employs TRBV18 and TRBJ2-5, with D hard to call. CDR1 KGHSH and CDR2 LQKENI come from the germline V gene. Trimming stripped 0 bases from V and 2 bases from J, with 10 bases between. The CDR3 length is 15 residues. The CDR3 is CASSPPTKLQETQYF. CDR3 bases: TGTGCCAGCTCACCACCGACGAAGCTACAAGAGACCCAGTACTTC.

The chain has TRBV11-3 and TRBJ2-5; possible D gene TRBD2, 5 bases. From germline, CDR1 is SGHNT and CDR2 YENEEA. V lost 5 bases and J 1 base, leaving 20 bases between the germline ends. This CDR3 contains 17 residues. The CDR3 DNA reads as TGTGCCAGCAGCGACATGCCGGGCCTCGAGGGCCAAGAGACCCAGTACTTC. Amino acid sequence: CASSDMPGLEGQETQYF.

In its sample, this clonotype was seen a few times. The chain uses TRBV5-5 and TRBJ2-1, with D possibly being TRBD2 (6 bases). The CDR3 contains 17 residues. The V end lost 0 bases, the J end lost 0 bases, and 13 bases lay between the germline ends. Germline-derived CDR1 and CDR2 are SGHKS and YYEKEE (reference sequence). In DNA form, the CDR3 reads TGTGCCAGCAGCTTGGGGTCCCTGGGACTCTCCTACAATGAGCAGTTCTTC. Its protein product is CASSLGSLGLSYNEQFF.

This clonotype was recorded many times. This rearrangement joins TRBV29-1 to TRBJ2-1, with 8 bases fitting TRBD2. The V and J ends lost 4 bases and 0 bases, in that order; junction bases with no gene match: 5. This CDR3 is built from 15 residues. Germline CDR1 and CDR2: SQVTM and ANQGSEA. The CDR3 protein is CSVAAGGASYNEQFF. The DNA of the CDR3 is TGCAGCGTTGCGGCGGGGGGTGCCTCCTACAATGAGCAGTTCTTC.

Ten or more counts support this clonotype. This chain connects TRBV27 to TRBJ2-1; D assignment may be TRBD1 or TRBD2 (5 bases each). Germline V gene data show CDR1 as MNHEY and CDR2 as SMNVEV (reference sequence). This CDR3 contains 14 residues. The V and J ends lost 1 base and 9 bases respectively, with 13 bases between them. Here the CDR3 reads CASSLYGTLGEQFF. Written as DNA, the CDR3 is TGTGCCAGCAGTTTATACGGGACCCTAGGTGAGCAGTTCTTC.

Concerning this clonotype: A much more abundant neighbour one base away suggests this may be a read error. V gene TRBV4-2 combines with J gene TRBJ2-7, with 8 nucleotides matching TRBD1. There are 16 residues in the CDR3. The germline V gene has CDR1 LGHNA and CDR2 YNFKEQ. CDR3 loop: CAGSLSYGDRWYEQYF. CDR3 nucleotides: TGTGCCGGCAGCCTCAGCTACGGGGACAGGTGGTACGAGCAGTACTTC.

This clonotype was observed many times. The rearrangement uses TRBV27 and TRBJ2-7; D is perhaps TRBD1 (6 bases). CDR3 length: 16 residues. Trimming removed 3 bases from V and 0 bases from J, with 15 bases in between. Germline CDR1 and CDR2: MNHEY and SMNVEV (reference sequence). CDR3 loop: CASSFIRGKSSYEQYF. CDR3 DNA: TGTGCCAGCAGTTTCATCAGGGGCAAGAGCTCCTACGAGCAGTACTTC.

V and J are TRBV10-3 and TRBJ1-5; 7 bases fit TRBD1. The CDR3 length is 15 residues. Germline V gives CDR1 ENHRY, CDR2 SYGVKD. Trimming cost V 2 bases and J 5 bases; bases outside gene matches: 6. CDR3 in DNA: TGTGCCATCAGTGAGGTGACAGGGCGGGATCAGCCCCAGCATTTT. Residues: CAISEVTGRDQPQHF.

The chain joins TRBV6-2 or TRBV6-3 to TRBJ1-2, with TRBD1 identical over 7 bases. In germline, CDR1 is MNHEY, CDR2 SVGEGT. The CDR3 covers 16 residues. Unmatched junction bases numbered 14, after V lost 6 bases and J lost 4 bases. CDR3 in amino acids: CASSLLYRGTSYGYTF. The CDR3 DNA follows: TGTGCCAGCAGCCTACTATACAGGGGAACCAGCTATGGCTACACCTTC.

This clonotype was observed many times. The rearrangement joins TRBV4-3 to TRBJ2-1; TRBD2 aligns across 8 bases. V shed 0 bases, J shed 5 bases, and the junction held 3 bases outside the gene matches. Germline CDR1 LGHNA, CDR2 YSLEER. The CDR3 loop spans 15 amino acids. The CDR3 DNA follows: TGCGCCAGCAGCCAAGACTGGACTAGCCACAATGAGCAGTTCTTC. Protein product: CASSQDWTSHNEQFF.

The CDR3 region is CASSPRSESFSGANVLTF. The DNA for the CDR3 is TGTGCCAGCTCACCAAGGTCAGAATCCTTCTCTGGGGCCAACGTCCTGACTTTC. V usage is TRBV18 and J usage is TRBJ2-6; D call uncertain. Germline V gene data show CDR1 as KGHSH and CDR2 as LQKENI. This CDR3 has 18 residues. Between the trimmed V and J ends, which lost 2 bases and 0 bases, there was a span of 14 bases.

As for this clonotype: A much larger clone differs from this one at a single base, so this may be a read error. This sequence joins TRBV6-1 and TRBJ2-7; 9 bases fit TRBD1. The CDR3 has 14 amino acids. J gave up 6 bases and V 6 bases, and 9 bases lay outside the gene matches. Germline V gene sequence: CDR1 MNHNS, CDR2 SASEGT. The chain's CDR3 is CASSTGQGFSEQYF. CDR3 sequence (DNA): TGTGCCAGCAGCACGGGACAGGGATTTTCCGAGCAGTACTTC.

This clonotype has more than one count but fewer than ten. The CDR3 is CASSPTTFRTEAFF. CDR3 DNA sequence: TGCGCCAGCAGCCCGACCACCTTCCGCACTGAAGCTTTCTTT. The J gene is TRBJ1-1, the V gene TRBV4-3; D is undetermined. The V and J ends lost 4 bases and 4 bases respectively, with 13 bases between them. The CDR3 runs to 14 residues. Germline CDR1 reads LGHNA; CDR2 reads YSLEER.

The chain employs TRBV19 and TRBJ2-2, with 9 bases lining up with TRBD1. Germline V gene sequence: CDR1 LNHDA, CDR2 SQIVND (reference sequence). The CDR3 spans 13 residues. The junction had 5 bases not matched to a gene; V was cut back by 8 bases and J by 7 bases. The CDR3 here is CASRDRDLGELFF. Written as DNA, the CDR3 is TGTGCCAGTCGGGACAGGGACCTCGGGGAGCTGTTTTTT. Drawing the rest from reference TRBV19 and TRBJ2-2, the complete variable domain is DGGITQSPKYLFRKEGQNVTLSCEQNLNHDAMYWYRQDPGQGLRLIYYSQIVNDFQKGDIAEGYSVSREKKESFPLTVTSAQKNPTAFYLCASRDRDLGELFFGEGSRLTVL.

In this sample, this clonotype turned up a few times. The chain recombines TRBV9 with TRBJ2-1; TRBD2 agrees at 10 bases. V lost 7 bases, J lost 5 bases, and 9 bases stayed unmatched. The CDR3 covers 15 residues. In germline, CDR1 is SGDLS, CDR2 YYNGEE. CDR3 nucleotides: TGTGCCAGCTCAAGCGGGAGGGCCTTCAACAATGAGCAGTTCTTC. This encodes CASSSGRAFNNEQFF.

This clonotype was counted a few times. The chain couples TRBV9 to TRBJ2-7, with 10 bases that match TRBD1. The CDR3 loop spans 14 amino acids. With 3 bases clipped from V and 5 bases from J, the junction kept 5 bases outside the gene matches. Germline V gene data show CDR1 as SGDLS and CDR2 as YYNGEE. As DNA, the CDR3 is TGTGCCAGCAGCGCGGGACAGGGGATCCACGAGCAGTACTTC. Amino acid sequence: CASSAGQGIHEQYF.

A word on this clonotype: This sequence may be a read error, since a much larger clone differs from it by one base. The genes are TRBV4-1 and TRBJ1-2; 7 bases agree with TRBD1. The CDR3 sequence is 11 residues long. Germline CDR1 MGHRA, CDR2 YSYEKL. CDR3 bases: TGCGCCAGCAGCCACGGACTTGACAGGGACTTC. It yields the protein CASSHGLDRDF.

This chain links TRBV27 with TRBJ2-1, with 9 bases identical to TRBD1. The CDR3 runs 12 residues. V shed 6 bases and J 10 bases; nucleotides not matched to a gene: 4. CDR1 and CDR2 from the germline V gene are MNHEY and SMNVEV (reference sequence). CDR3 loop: CASRLGQGEQFF. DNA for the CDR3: TGTGCCAGCAGATTGGGACAGGGAGAGCAGTTCTTC.

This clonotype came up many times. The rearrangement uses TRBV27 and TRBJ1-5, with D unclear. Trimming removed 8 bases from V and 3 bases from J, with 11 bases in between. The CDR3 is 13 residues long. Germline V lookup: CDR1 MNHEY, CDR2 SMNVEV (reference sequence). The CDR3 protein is CASGKVSNQPQHF. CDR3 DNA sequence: TGTGCCAGCGGTAAGGTTTCCAATCAGCCCCAGCATTTT.

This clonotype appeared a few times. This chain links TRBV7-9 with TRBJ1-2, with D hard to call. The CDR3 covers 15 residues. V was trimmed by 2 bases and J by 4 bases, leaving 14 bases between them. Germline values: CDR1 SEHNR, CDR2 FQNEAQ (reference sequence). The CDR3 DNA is TGTGCCAGCAGCTTATCCAATGACGACATCTATGGCTACACCTTC. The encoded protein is CASSLSNDDIYGYTF.

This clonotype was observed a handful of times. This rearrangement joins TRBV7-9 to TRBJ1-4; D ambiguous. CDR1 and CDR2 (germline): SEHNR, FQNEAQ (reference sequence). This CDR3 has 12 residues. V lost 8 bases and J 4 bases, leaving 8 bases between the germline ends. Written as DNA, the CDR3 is TGTGCCAGCGGAGGGATTAATGAAAAACTGTTTTTT. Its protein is CASGGINEKLFF.

DNA for the CDR3: TGTGCCAGCAGTTACGACAGGGTCGGCTACACCTTC. Protein product: CASSYDRVGYTF. The J gene is TRBJ1-2, the V gene TRBV6-6, with TRBD1 identical over 7 bases. The CDR3 runs 12 residues. Germline-derived CDR1 and CDR2 are MNHNY and SVGAGI (reference sequence). The J segment lost 8 bases and the V segment lost 2 bases, leaving 2 bases of the junction unmatched.

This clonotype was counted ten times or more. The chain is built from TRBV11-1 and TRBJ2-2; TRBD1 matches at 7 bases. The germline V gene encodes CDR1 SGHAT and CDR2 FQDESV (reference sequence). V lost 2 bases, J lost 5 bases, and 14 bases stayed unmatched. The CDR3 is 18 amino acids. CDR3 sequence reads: CASSLPWLGTEVTGELFF. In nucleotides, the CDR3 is TGTGCCAGCAGCTTACCCTGGCTCGGGACAGAGGTTACCGGGGAGCTGTTTTTT.

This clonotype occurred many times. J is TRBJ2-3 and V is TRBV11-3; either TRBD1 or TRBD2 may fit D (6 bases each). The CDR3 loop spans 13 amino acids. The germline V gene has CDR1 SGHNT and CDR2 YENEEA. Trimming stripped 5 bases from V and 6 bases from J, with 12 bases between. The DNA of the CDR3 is TGTGCCAGCAGCCCTCCGGGGGCGGATACGCAGTATTTT. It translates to CASSPPGADTQYF. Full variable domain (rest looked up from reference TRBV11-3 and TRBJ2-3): EAGVVQSPRYKIIEKKQPVAFWCNPISGHNTLYWYLQNLGQGPELLIRYENEEAVDDSQLPKDRFSAERLKGVDSTLKIQPAELGDSAVYLCASSPPGADTQYFGPGTRLTVL.

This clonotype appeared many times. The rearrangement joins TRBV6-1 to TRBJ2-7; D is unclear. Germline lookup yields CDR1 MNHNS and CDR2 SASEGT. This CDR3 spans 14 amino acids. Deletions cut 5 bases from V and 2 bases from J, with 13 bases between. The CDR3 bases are TGTGCCAGCAGTCCCACCGGGCCCACCTACGAGCAGTACTTC. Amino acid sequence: CASSPTGPTYEQYF.

CDR3 residues: CASPQGQTRTEAFF. Written as DNA, the CDR3 is TGCGCCAGCCCACAGGGCCAAACGAGGACTGAAGCTTTCTTT. V and J are TRBV23-1 and TRBJ1-1; TRBD1 might be the D (6 bases). TRBV23-1 is sorted into the ORF group, with uncertain function. The CDR3 contains 14 residues. V was cut by 8 bases and J by 5 bases, with 18 bases left in between.

The CDR3 DNA reads as TGCAGTGCTGGACGTCGGCGTGGCTCCTACAATGAGCAGTTCTTC. Translation gives CSAGRRRGSYNEQFF. The V call is TRBV20-1, the J call TRBJ2-1; unclear D gene. Germline V lookup: CDR1 DFQATT, CDR2 SNEGSKA (reference sequence). V gave up 5 bases and J gave up 0 bases, with 14 bases separating them. CDR3 length equals 15 residues.

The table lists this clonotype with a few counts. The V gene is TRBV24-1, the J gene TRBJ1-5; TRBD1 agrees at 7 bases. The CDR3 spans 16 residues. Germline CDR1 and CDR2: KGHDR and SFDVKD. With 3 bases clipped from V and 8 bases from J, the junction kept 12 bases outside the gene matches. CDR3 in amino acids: CATSDGTGDIGKPQHF. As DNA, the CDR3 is TGTGCCACCAGTGATGGAACAGGGGACATAGGTAAGCCCCAGCATTTT.

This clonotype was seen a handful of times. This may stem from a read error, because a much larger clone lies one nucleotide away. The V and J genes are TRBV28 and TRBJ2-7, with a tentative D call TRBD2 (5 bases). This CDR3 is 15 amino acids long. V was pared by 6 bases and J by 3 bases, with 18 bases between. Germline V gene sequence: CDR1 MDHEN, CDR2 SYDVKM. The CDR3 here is CASRILLGASYEQYF. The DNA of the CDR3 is TGTGCCAGCAGAATACTGCTGGGAGCGAGCTACGAGCAGTACTTC.